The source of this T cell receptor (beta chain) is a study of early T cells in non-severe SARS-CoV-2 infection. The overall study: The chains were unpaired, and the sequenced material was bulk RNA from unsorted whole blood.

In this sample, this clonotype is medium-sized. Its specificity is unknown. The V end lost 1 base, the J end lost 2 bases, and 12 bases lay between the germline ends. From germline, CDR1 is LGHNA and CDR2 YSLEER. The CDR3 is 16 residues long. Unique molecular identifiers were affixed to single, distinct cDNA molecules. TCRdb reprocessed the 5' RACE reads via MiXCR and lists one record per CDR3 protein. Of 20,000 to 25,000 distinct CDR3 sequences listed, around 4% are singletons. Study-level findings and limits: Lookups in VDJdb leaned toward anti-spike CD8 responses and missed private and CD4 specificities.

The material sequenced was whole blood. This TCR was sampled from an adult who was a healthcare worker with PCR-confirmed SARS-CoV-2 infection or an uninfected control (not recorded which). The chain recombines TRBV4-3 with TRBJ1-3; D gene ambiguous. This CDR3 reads CASSQVLPAAGNTIYF. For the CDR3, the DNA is TGCGCCAGCAGCCAAGTCCTCCCGGCGGCTGGAAACACCATATATTTT.